The clone carrying this TCR beta chain was seen only once. The sample originates from a study of cytomegalovirus exposure and HLA in healthy donors. The PCR ran on 60 Vbeta and 13 Jbeta primers. Clones were read by immunoSEQ multiplex PCR, and TCRdb kept only the in-frame ones, dropping some. The sample records about 210,000 clones, around four fifths being singletons. The CDR3 extends over 17 amino acids. Germline CDR1 LNHDA, CDR2 SQIVND (reference sequence). Trimming stripped 0 bases from V and 1 base from J, with 13 bases between. The receptor comes from a man aged 35 to 55 in good health and CMV-seropositive. The V and J genes are TRBV19 and TRBJ1-5; no definite D call. Sequencing was performed on PBMCs. The CDR3 DNA sequence: TGTGCCAGTAGTATAGAGGGGAGAAGGGTGAGCAATCAGCCCCAGCATTTT. Amino acids: CASSIEGRRVSNQPQHF.